This TCR beta chain derives from a study of neoadjuvant nivolumab and ipilimumab in lung cancer. Generated by immunoSEQ multiplex PCR, the TCRdb table keeps only in-frame clones and is missing some. In the table there are 39,000 or so clones, about 91% of which are singletons. V shed 3 bases and J 13 bases; nucleotides not matched to a gene: 7. Germline values: CDR1 SGDLS, CDR2 YYNGEE. CDR3 length: 11 amino acids. Remarks on this clone: What it recognizes is unknown.

Overall study results and limits: TCR receptors were sequenced in few samples. Resected tumors had greater TCR richness and clonality than uninvolved lung.

This sample comprised peripheral blood, obtained before neoadjuvant nivolumab, alone or with ipilimumab. This TCR was recovered from an adult with non-small cell lung cancer. This chain joins TRBV9 and TRBJ2-7, with 7 bases lining up with TRBD1. DNA for the CDR3: TGTGCCAGCAGCGGGGACAGCGTGGTTTACTTC. Amino acids: CASSGDSVVYF.